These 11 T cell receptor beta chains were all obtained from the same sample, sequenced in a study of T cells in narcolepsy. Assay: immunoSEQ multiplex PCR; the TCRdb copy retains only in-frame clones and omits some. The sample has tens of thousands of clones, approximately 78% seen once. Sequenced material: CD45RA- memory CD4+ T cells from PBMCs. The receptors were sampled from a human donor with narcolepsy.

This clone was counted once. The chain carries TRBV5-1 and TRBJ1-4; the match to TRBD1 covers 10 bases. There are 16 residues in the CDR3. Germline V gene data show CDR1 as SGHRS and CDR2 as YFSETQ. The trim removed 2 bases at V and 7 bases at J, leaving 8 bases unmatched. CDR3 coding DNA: TGCGCCAGCAGCTTCGCTTCGGGACAGGGGCGTGAAAAACTGTTTTTT. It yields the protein CASSFASGQGREKLFF.

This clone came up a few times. CDR3 amino acids: CASSKVGGSTDTQYF. The CDR3 bases are TGTGCCAGCAGCAAAGTCGGCGGGAGCACAGATACGCAGTATTTT. The chain couples TRBV21-1 to TRBJ2-3; TRBD2, the D gene given by the table, was not confirmed from the DNA. TRBV21-1 is reported as a pseudogene. There are 15 residues in the CDR3.

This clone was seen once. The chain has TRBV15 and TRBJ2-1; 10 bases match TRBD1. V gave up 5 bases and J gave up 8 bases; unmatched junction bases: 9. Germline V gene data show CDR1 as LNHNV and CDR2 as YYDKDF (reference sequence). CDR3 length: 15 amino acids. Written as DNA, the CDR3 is TGTGCCACCAGCGTCGGGACAGGGGAGTTGTATGAGCAGTTCTTC. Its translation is CATSVGTGELYEQFF.

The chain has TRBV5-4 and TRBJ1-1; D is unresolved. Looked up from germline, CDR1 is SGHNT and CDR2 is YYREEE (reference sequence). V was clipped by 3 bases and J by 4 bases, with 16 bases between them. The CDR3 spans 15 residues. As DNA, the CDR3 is TGTGCCAGCAGCTCGCCGGATAGAGCCTTCACTGAAGCTTTCTTT. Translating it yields CASSSPDRAFTEAFF.

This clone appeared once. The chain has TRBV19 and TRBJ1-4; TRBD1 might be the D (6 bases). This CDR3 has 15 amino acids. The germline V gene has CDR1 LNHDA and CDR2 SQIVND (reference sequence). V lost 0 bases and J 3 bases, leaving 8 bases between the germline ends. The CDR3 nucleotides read TGTGCCAGTAGTATAGAGGGACAAGCTAATGAAAAACTGTTTTTT. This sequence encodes CASSIEGQANEKLFF. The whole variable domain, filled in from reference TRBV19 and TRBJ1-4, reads DGGITQSPKYLFRKEGQNVTLSCEQNLNHDAMYWYRQDPGQGLRLIYYSQIVNDFQKGDIAEGYSVSREKKESFPLTVTSAQKNPTAFYLCASSIEGQANEKLFFGSGTQLSVL.

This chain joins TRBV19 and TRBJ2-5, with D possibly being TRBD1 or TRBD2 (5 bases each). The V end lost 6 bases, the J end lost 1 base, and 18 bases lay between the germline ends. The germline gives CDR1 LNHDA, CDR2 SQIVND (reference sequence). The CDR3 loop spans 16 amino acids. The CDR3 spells CASSTPVPGTQETQYF. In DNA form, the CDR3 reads TGTGCCAGTAGCACCCCCGTCCCAGGGACCCAAGAGACCCAGTACTTC.

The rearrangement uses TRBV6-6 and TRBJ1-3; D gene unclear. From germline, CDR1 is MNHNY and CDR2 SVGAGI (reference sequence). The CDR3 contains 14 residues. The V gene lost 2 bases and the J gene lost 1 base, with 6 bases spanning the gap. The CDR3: CASSYLESGNTIYF. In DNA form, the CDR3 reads TGTGCCAGCAGTTACCTAGAATCTGGAAACACCATATATTTT.

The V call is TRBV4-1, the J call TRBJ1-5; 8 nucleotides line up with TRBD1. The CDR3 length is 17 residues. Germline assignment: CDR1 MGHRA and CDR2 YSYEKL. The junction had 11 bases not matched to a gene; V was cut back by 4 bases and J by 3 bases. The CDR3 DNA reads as TGCGCCAGCAGCCCAACGACAGGGGATGAGGTCAATCAGCCCCAGCATTTT. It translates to CASSPTTGDEVNQPQHF.

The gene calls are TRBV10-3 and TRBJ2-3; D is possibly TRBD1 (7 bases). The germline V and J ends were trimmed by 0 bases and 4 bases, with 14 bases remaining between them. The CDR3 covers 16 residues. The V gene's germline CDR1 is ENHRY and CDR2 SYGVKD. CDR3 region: CAISESNRGGADTQYF. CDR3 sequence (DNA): TGTGCCATCAGTGAGTCGAACAGGGGAGGTGCAGATACGCAGTATTTT.

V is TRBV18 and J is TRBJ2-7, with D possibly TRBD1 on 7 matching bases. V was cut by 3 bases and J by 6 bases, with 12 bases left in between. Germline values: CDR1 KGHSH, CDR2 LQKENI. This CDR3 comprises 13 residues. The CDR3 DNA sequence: TGTGCCAGCTCACCCGGGGGACAGTTCGAGCAGTACTTC. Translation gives CASSPGGQFEQYF.

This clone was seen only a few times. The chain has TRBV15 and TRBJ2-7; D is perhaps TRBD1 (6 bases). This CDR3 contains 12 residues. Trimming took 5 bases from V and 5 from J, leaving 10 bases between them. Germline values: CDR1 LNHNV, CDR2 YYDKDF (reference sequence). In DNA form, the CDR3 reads TGTGCCACCAGCTCTCAGGGGCACGAGCAGTACTTC. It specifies CATSSQGHEQYF.